This T cell receptor beta chain was identified during a study of early T cells in non-severe SARS-CoV-2 infection. One entry per CDR3 protein results from TCRdb running MiXCR on the 5' RACE reads. The sample yields about 38,000 distinct CDR3 sequences, around 4.6% seen once. At least ten counts were recorded for this clonotype. Trimming left V 0 bases short and J 5 bases short, with 16 bases between. The CDR3 is made up of 16 amino acids. Germline lookup yields CDR1 LGHDT and CDR2 YNNKEL (reference sequence). This receptor was taken from an adult who was a healthcare worker with PCR-confirmed SARS-CoV-2 infection or an uninfected control (not recorded which). Sample: whole blood. The chain joins TRBV3-1 to TRBJ1-2; a weak D match, TRBD1 (5 bases). The chain's CDR3 is CASSQDGGASGYGYTF. The CDR3 bases are TGTGCCAGCAGCCAAGACGGGGGAGCATCTGGGTATGGCTACACCTTC.